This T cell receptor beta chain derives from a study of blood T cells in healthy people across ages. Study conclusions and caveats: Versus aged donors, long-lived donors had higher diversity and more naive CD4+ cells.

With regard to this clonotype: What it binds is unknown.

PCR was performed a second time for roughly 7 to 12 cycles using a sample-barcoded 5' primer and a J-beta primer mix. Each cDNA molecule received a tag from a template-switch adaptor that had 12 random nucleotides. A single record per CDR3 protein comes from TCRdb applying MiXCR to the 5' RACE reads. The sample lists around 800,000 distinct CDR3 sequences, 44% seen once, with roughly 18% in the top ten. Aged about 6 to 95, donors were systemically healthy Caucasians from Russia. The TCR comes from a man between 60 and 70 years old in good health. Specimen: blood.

CDR3 protein: CASSYSAQTNQPQHF. The CDR3 DNA sequence: TGTGCCAGCAGTTACTCCGCCCAGACTAATCAGCCCCAGCATTTT. This chain connects TRBV6-6 to TRBJ1-5; no firm D call. V lost 0 bases, J lost 4 bases, and 10 bases lay in between. This CDR3 is 15 amino acids long. Germline V gene data show CDR1 as MNHNY and CDR2 as SVGAGI (reference sequence).